This T cell receptor beta chain comes out of a study of cytomegalovirus exposure and HLA in healthy donors. Broader study findings: The study flagged some 170 TCR beta chains as cytomegalovirus-associated.

A remark on this clone: Its cognate antigen is unknown.

In the PCR, 60 Vbeta and 13 Jbeta primers were used. The assay was immunoSEQ multiplex PCR, and TCRdb's table has in-frame clones only and misses some. The sample consists of about 130,000 clones, about 86% of them appearing once. Germline CDR1 reads MGHRA; CDR2 reads YSYEKL. V was clipped by 1 base and J by 4 bases, with 10 bases between them. CDR3 length: 14 amino acids. Sequenced input: PBMCs. This chain joins TRBV4-1 and TRBJ1-1, with a possible D match to TRBD1 (5 bases). This receptor was taken from a man younger than 30 in good health and CMV-seronegative. The CDR3 DNA follows: TGCGCCAGCAGCCAAGTTCAGGGTACCACTGAAGCTTTCTTT. Protein: CASSQVQGTTEAFF.